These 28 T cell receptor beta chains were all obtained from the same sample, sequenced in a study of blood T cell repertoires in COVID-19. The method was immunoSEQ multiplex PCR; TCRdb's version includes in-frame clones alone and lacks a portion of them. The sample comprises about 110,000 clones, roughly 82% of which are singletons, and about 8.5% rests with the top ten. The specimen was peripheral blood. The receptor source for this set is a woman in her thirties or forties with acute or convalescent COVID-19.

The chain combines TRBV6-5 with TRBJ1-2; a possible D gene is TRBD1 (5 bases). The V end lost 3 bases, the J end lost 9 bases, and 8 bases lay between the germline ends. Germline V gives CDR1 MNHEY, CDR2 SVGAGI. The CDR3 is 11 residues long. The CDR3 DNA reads TGTGCCAGCAGTTATCGGGGGAGCTACACCTTC. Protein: CASSYRGSYTF.

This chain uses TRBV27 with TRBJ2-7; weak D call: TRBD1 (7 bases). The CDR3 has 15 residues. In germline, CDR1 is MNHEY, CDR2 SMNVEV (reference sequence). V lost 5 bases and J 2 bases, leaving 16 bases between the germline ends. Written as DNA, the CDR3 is TGTGCCAGCAGTCCCCAGGGGGGCCTTGCCTACGAGCAGTACTTC. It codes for CASSPQGGLAYEQYF.

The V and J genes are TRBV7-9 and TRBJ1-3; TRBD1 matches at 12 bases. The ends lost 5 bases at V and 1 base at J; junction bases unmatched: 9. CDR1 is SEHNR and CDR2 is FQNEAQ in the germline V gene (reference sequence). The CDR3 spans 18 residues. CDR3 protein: CASSPGGTGGRSGNTIYF. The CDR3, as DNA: TGTGCCAGCAGCCCAGGAGGGACAGGGGGCCGATCTGGAAACACCATATATTTT.

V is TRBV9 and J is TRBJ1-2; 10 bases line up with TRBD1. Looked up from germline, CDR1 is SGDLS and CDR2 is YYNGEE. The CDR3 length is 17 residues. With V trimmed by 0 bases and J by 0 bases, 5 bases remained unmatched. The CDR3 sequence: CASSVVTGGRTNYGYTF. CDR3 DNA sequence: TGTGCCAGCAGCGTAGTGACAGGGGGCAGGACTAACTATGGCTACACCTTC.

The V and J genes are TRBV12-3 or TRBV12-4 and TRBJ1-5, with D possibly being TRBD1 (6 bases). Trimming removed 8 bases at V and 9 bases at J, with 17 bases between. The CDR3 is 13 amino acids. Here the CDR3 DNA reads TGTGCCAGCGGGGGGGGCAGAATTCGGCCCCAGCATTTT. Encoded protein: CASGGGRIRPQHF.

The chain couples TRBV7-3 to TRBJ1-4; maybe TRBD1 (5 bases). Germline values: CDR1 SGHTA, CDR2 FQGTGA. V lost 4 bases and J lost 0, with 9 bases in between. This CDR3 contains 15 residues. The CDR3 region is CASSSGPATNEKLFF. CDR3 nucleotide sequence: TGTGCCAGCAGCTCAGGGCCTGCAACTAATGAAAAACTGTTTTTT.

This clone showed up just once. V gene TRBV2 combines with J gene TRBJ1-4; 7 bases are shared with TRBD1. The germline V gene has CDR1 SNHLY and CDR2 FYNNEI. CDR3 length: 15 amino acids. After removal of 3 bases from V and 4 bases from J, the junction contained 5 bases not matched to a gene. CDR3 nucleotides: TGTGCCAGCAGTGATTCGGACAGGATTAATGAAAAACTGTTTTTT. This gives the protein CASSDSDRINEKLFF.

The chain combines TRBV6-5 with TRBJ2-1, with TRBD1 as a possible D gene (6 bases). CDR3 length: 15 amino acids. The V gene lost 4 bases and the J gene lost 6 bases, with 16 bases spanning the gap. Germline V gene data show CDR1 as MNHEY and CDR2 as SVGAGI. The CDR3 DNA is TGTGCCAGCAGTTTAACAGGGCTGGCGCGCAATGAGCAGTTCTTC. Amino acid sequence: CASSLTGLARNEQFF.

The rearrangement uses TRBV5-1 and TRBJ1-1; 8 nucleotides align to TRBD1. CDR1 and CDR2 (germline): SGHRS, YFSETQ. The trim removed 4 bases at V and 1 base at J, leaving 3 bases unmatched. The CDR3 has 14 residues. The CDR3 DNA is TGCGCCAGCAGCGCACAGGGGGGGAACACTGAAGCTTTCTTT. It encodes CASSAQGGNTEAFF.

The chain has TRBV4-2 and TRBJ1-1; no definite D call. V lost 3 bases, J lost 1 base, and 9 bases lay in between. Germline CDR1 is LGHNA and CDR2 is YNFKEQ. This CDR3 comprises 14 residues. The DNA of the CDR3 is TGTGCCAGCAGCCAGCCAGGCCGGAACACTGAAGCTTTCTTT. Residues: CASSQPGRNTEAFF.

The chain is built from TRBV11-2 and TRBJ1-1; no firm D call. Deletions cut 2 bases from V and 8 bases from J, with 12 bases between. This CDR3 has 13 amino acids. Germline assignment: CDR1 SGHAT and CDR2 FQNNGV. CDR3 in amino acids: CASSLPSGKEAFF. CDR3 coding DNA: TGTGCCAGCAGCTTACCCTCGGGGAAAGAAGCTTTCTTT.

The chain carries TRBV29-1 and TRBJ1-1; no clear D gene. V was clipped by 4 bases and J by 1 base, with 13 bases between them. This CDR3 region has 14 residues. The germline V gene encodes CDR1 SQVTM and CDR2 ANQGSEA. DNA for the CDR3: TGCAGCGTTGTCAAAGAGTTACCGAACACTGAAGCTTTCTTT. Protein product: CSVVKELPNTEAFF.

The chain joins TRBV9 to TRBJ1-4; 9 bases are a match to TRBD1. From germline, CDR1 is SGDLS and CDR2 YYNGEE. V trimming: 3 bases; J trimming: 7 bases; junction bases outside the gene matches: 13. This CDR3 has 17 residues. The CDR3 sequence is CASSGGQGLSLGEKLFF. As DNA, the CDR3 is TGTGCCAGCAGCGGGGGACAGGGTCTTTCTTTGGGTGAAAAACTGTTTTTT.

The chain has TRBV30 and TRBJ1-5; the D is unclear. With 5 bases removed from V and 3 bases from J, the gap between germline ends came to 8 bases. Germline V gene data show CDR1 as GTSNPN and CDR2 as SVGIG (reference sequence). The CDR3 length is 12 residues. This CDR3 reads CAWARDNQPQHF. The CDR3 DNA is TGTGCCTGGGCCCGGGACAATCAGCCCCAGCATTTT.

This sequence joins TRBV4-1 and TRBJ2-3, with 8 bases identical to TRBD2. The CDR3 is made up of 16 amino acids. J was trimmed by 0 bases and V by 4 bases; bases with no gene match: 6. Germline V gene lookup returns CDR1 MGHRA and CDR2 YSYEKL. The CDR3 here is CASSRGVAGSTDTQYF. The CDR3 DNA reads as TGCGCCAGCAGCCGGGGGGTAGCGGGGAGCACAGATACGCAGTATTTT.

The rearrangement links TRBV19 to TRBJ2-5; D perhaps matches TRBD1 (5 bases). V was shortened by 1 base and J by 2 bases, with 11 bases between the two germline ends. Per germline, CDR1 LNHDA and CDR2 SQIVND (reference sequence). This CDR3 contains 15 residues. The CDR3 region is CASSIGTPWQETQYF. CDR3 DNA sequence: TGTGCCAGTAGTATAGGGACACCGTGGCAAGAGACCCAGTACTTC.

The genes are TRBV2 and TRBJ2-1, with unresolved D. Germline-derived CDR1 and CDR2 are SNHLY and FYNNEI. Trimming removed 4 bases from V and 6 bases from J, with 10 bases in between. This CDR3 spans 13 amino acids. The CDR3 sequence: CASSAPPINEQFF. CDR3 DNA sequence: TGTGCCAGCAGTGCTCCACCTATCAATGAGCAGTTCTTC.

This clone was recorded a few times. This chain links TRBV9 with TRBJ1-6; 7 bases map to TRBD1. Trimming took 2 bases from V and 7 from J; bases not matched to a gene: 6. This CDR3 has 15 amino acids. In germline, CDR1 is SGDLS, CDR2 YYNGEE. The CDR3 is CASSVEQGRNSPLHF. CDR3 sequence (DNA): TGTGCCAGCAGCGTTGAACAGGGGAGGAATTCACCCCTCCACTTT. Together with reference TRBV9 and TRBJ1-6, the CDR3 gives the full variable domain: DSGVTQTPKHLITATGQRVTLRCSPRSGDLSVYWYQQSLDQGLQFLIQYYNGEERAKGNILERFSAQQFPDLHSELNLSSLELGDSALYFCASSVEQGRNSPLHFGNGTRLTVT.

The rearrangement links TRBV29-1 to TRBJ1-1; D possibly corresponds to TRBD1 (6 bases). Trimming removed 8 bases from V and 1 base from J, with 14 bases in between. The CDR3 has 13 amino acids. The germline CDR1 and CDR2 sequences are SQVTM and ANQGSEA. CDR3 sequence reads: CSIRTGKNTEAFF. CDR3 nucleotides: TGCAGCATTCGAACAGGGAAGAACACTGAAGCTTTCTTT.

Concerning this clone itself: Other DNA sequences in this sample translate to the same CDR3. CDR3 nucleotide sequence: TGTGCCAGCAGCGTACAGGGGGGCACTGAAGCTTTCTTT. Protein sequence: CASSVQGGTEAFF. This chain joins TRBV9 and TRBJ1-1; 7 bases map to TRBD1. Trimming took 1 base from V and 4 from J; bases not matched to a gene: 1. The CDR3 covers 13 residues. Germline CDR1 and CDR2: SGDLS and YYNGEE.

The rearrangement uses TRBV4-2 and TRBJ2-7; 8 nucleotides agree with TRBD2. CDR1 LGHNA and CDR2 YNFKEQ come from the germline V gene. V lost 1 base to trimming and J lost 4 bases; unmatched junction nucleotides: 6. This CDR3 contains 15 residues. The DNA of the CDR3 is TGTGCCAGCAGCCAAGCAGCGGGGGAGTGGTACGAGCAGTACTTC. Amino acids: CASSQAAGEWYEQYF.

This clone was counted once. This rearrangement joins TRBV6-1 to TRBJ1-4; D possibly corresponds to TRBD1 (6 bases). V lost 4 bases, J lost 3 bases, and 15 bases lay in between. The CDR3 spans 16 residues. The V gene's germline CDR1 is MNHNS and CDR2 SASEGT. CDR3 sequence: CASSVQAGTPNEKLFF. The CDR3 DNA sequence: TGTGCCAGCAGTGTCCAGGCCGGGACACCTAATGAAAAACTGTTTTTT.

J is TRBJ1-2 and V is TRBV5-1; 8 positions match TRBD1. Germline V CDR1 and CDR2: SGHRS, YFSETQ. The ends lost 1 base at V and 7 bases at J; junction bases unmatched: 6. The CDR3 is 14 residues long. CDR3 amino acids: CASSLNGQGSGYTF. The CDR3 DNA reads TGCGCCAGCAGCTTGAACGGACAGGGCAGTGGCTACACCTTC.

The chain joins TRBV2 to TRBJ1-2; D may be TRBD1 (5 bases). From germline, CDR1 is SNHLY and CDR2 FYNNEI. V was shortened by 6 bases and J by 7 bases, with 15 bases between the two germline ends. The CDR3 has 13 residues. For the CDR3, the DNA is TGTGCCAGCAGAAGGGACCAGGAGGGTGGCTACACCTTC. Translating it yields CASRRDQEGGYTF.

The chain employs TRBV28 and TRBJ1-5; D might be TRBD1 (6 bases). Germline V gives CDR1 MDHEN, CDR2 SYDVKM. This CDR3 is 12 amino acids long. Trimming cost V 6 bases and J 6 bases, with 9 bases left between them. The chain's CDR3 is CASSSQGQPQHF. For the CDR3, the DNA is TGTGCCAGCAGCTCACAGGGTCAGCCCCAGCATTTT.

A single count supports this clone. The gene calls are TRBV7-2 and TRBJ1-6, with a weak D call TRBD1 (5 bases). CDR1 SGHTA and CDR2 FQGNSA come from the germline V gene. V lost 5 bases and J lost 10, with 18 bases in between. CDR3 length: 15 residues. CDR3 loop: CASSNGGVKESPLHF. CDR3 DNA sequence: TGTGCCAGCAGCAATGGGGGGGTCAAGGAATCACCCCTCCACTTT.

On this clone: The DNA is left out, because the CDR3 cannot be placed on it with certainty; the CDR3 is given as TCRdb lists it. CDR3: CASSSSGLAGRYEQYF. The J gene is TRBJ2-7, the V gene TRBV6-2 or TRBV6-3; TRBD2 is the table's D call, not checked against the DNA. The germline V gene has CDR1 MNHEY and CDR2 SVGEGT. Inclusive of both ends, the CDR3 amounts to 16 amino acids.

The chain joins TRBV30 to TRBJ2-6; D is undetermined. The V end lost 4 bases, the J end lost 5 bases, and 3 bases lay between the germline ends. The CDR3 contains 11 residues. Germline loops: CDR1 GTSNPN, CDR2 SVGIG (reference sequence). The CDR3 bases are TGTGCCTGGAATAGGGCCAACGTCCTGACTTTC. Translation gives CAWNRANVLTF.